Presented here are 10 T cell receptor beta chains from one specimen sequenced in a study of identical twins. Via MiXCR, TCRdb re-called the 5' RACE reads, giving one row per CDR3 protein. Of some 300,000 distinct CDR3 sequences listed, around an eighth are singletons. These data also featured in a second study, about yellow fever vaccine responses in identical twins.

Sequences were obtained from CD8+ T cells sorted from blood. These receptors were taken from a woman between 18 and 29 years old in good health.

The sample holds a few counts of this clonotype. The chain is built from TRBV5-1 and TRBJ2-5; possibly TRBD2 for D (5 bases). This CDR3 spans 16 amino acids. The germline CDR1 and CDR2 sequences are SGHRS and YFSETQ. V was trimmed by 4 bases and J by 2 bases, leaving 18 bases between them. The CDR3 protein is CASSALTWGVQETQYF. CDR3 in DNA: TGCGCCAGCAGCGCCCTAACTTGGGGAGTACAAGAGACCCAGTACTTC.

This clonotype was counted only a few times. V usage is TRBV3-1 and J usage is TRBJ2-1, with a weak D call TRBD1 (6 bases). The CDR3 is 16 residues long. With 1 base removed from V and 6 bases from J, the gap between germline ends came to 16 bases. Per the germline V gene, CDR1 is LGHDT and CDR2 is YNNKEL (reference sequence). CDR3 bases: TGTGCCAGCAGCCAAGGGGGGCCCTTGTCTCCCAATGAGCAGTTCTTC. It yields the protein CASSQGGPLSPNEQFF.

The CDR3 bases are TGTGCCAGCAGCTTAACGAGGGAAAGGTACAATGAGCAGTTCTTC. Translated, it gives CASSLTRERYNEQFF. V usage is TRBV11-2 and J usage is TRBJ2-1; D perhaps matches TRBD2 (5 bases). The CDR3 extends over 15 amino acids. V was pared by 2 bases and J by 4 bases, with 12 bases between. The germline CDR1 and CDR2 sequences are SGHAT and FQNNGV. Complete variable domain (other parts from reference TRBV11-2 and TRBJ2-1): EAGVAQSPRYKIIEKRQSVAFWCNPISGHATLYWYQQILGQGPKLLIQFQNNGVVDDSQLPKDRFSAERLKGVDSTLKIQPAKLEDSAVYLCASSLTRERYNEQFFGPGTRLTVL.

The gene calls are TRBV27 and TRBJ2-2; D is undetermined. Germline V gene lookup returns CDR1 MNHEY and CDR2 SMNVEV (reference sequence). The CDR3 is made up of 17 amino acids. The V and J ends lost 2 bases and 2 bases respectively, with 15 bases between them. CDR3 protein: CASSLAWGSLNTGELFF. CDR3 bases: TGTGCCAGCAGTTTAGCTTGGGGAAGTCTCAACACCGGGGAGCTGTTTTTT.

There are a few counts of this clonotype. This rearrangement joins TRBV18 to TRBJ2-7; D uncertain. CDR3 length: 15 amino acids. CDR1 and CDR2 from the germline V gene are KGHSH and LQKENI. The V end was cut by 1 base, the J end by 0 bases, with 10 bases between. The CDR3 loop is CASSPLTAVSYEQYF. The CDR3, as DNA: TGTGCCAGCTCACCACTCACCGCTGTCTCCTACGAGCAGTACTTC.

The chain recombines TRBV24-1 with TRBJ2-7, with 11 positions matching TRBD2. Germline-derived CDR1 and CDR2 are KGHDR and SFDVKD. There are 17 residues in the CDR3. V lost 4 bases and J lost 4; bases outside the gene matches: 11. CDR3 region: CATSDSRTSGSWYEQYF. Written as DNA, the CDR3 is TGTGCCACCAGTGACTCCCGTACTAGCGGGAGTTGGTACGAGCAGTACTTC.

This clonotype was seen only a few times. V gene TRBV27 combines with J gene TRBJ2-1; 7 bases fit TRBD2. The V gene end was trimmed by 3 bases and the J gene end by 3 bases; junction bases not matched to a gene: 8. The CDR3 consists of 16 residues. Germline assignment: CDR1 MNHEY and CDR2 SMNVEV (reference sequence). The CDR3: CASSLNPRGVYNEQFF. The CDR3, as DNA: TGTGCCAGCAGTTTGAACCCCCGGGGGGTCTACAATGAGCAGTTCTTC.

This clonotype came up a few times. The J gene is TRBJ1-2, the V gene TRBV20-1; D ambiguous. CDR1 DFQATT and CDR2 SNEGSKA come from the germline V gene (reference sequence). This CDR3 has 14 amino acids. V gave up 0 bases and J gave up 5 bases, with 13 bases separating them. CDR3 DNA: TGCAGTGCTAGAGATGTGACGGGCGATTATGGCTACACCTTC. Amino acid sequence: CSARDVTGDYGYTF.

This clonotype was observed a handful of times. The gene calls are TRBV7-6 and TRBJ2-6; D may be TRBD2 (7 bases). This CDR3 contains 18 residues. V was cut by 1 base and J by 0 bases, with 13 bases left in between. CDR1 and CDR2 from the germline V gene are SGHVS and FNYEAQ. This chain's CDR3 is CASSLEAGARSGANVLTF. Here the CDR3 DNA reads TGTGCCAGCAGCTTAGAGGCGGGGGCCCGCTCTGGGGCCAACGTCCTGACTTTC.

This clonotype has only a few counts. CDR3 DNA sequence: TGCGCCAGCTCTTCAAATAATGAAAAACTGTTTTTT. Protein product: CASSSNNEKLFF. The chain carries TRBV5-1 and TRBJ1-4; D not certain. The germline V gene has CDR1 SGHRS and CDR2 YFSETQ. Trimming took off 7 bases at V and 4 bases at J, with 8 bases between the two ends. The CDR3 totals 12 residues.